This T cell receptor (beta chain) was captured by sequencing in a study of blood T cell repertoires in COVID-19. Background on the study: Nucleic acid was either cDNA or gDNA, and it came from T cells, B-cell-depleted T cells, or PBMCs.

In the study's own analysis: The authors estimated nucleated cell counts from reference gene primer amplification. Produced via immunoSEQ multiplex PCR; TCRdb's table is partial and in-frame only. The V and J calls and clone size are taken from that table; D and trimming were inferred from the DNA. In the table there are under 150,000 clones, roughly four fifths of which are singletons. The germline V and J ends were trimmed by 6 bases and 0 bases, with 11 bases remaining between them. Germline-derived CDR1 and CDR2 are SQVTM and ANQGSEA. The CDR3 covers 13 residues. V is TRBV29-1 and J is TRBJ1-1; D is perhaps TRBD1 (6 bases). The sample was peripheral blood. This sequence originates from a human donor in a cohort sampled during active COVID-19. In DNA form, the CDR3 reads TGCAGCGTGATGACAGGCATGAACACTGAAGCTTTCTTT. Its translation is CSVMTGMNTEAFF. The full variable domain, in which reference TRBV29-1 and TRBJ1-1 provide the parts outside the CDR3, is SAVISQKPSRDICQRGTSLTIQCQVDSQVTMMFWYRQQPGQSLTLIATANQGSEATYESGFVIDKFPISRPNLTFSTLTVSNMSPEDSSIYLCSVMTGMNTEAFFGQGTRLTVV.